The 31 T cell receptor beta chains presented below share a single source sample, sequenced in a study of T cell responses to AZD1222 COVID-19 vaccine (dated by TCRdb to the early 2020s). The library was produced with the immunoSEQ multiplex PCR assay. This immuneACCESS table, as held by TCRdb, lists in-frame sequences with V and J called but not all clones. Of the missing ones, under half trace to an unresolved V gene in checked studies; the others have no known cause. The sample table holds 120,000 to 150,000 clones, of which more than 80% were seen once. Just under 3% of the sample is in the top ten clones. In the paper's terms, the time point label means: baseline before first vaccination. The material sequenced was peripheral blood, taken on day 0 of AZD1222 vaccination. The receptors here all came from an adult in good health.

This chain connects TRBV2 to TRBJ2-7, with D unresolved. V lost 3 bases, J lost 0 bases, and 12 bases lay in between. Looked up from germline, CDR1 is SNHLY and CDR2 is FYNNEI. The length of the CDR3 is 15 residues. For the CDR3, the DNA is TGTGCCAGCAGTGAGGAACCAAACAGCTCCTACGAGCAGTACTTC. Translated: CASSEEPNSSYEQYF.

The rearrangement uses TRBV4-3 and TRBJ2-1; D unresolved. The CDR3 consists of 16 residues. The V end was cut by 0 bases, the J end by 2 bases, with 11 bases between. The germline V gene has CDR1 LGHNA and CDR2 YSLEER. In DNA, the CDR3 is TGCGCCAGCAGCCAAGATAAACGGACCACCTACAATGAGCAGTTCTTC. This translates into CASSQDKRTTYNEQFF.

The gene calls are TRBV4-1 and TRBJ2-7; 8 nucleotides agree with TRBD2. Per germline, CDR1 MGHRA and CDR2 YSYEKL. V shed 2 bases, J shed 0 bases, and the junction held 9 bases outside the gene matches. The CDR3 is 17 residues long. The CDR3 here is CASSQFASGSLSYEQYF. The CDR3 DNA is TGCGCCAGCAGCCAATTTGCCAGCGGGAGTCTCTCCTACGAGCAGTACTTC.

The chain combines TRBV6-1 with TRBJ1-1; D is ambiguous. Germline-derived CDR1 and CDR2 are MNHNS and SASEGT. The germline V and J ends were trimmed by 2 bases and 7 bases, with 11 bases remaining between them. The CDR3 is made up of 13 amino acids. This CDR3 is CASSERPGDEAFF. CDR3 bases: TGTGCCAGCAGTGAAAGGCCCGGAGATGAAGCTTTCTTT.

The gene calls are TRBV28 and TRBJ1-4, with D tentatively TRBD1 (5 bases). V lost 5 bases to trimming and J lost 7 bases, with 20 bases between them. In germline, CDR1 is MDHEN, CDR2 SYDVKM. CDR3 size: 16 residues. The CDR3 DNA reads as TGTGCCAGCAGTCCACCAGGGTCATATGCCGGTGAAAAACTGTTTTTT. Protein: CASSPPGSYAGEKLFF.

V usage is TRBV24-1 and J usage is TRBJ1-1; no clear D. This CDR3 is built from 13 residues. Germline values: CDR1 KGHDR, CDR2 SFDVKD. The V end was cut by 5 bases, the J end by 6 bases, with 12 bases between. As DNA, the CDR3 is TGTGCCACCAGTGCTTCTGCCCGGGCTGAAGCTTTCTTT. This gives the protein CATSASARAEAFF.

The rearrangement links TRBV11-2 to TRBJ2-1, with 12 bases that match TRBD2. Germline V gives CDR1 SGHAT, CDR2 FQNNGV. This CDR3 has 15 amino acids. The V and J ends lost 5 bases and 12 bases, in that order; junction bases with no gene match: 11. CDR3 region: CASSRGLAGGLWQFF. The CDR3 nucleotides are TGTGCCAGCAGCCGTGGCCTAGCGGGGGGGCTTTGGCAGTTCTTC.

This clone was recorded once. Different DNA sequences within this sample yield the same CDR3. The rearrangement uses TRBV20-1 and TRBJ1-2; a possible D gene is TRBD1 (5 bases). The CDR3 sequence is 11 residues long. CDR1 is DFQATT and CDR2 is SNEGSKA in the germline V gene (reference sequence). Trimming removed 5 bases at V and 4 bases at J, with 8 bases between. This chain's CDR3 is CSARDSYGYTF. In nucleotides, the CDR3 is TGCAGTGCTCGGGACTCCTATGGCTACACCTTC.

This chain joins TRBV7-9 and TRBJ1-5, with unresolved D. The CDR3 loop spans 14 amino acids. The V gene lost 5 bases and the J gene lost 0 bases, with 8 bases spanning the gap. The germline V gene encodes CDR1 SEHNR and CDR2 FQNEAQ (reference sequence). DNA of the CDR3: TGTGCCAGCAGCCAGGATTATAGCAATCAGCCCCAGCATTTT. Translated: CASSQDYSNQPQHF.

This chain uses TRBV25-1 with TRBJ2-3; 9 nucleotides match TRBD1. The CDR3 runs 16 residues. V trimming: 2 bases; J trimming: 3 bases; junction bases outside the gene matches: 6. The V gene's germline CDR1 is MGHDK and CDR2 SYGVNS. CDR3 residues: CASSETGTGWTDTQYF. The CDR3 DNA sequence: TGTGCCAGCAGTGAAACCGGGACAGGGTGGACAGATACGCAGTATTTT.

The chain joins TRBV10-3 to TRBJ1-1; D is unresolved. This CDR3 spans 15 amino acids. The V end lost 0 bases, the J end lost 6 bases, and 14 bases lay between the germline ends. CDR1 and CDR2 from the germline V gene are ENHRY and SYGVKD. The CDR3, as DNA: TGTGCCATCAGTGAGTCTGCAGCCCGAAAACCTGAAGCTTTCTTT. Its translation is CAISESAARKPEAFF.

This chain joins TRBV13 and TRBJ2-5; D gene uncertain. Per the germline V gene, CDR1 is PRHDT and CDR2 is FYEKMQ (reference sequence). This CDR3 comprises 14 residues. V was cut by 6 bases and J by 3 bases, with 14 bases left in between. CDR3 DNA: TGTGCCAGCAGAAGGGTTAGTGCCAAAGAGACCCAGTACTTC. Residues: CASRRVSAKETQYF.

The chain has TRBV28 and TRBJ2-2, with a weak D call TRBD2 (6 bases). Trimming stripped 5 bases from V and 6 bases from J, with 16 bases between. CDR1 MDHEN and CDR2 SYDVKM come from the germline V gene. There are 15 residues in the CDR3. The CDR3 DNA follows: TGTGCCAGCAGTCCCTATATTCCGGGGGCCGGGGAGCTGTTTTTT. It encodes CASSPYIPGAGELFF.

This chain connects TRBV2 to TRBJ1-2; TRBD1 is a possible D gene (6 bases). Trimming cost V 6 bases and J 4 bases, with 21 bases left between them. Looked up from germline, CDR1 is SNHLY and CDR2 is FYNNEI. The CDR3 has 16 residues. CDR3 coding DNA: TGTGCCAGCAGCCGTGACGGGGGCAGTAGAGCCTATGGCTACACCTTC. This translates into CASSRDGGSRAYGYTF.

CDR3 amino acids: CASSPPGLAGGQREQYF. The CDR3 region has the DNA TGTGCCAGCAGCCCCCCGGGACTAGCGGGGGGGCAGAGAGAGCAGTACTTC. The chain joins TRBV6-2 or TRBV6-3 to TRBJ2-7; 16 bases line up with TRBD2. Trimming took 6 bases from V and 7 from J; bases not matched to a gene: 12. Germline V gives CDR1 MNHEY, CDR2 SVGEGT. The CDR3 loop spans 17 amino acids.

The V and J genes are TRBV6-5 and TRBJ1-2; a possible D gene is TRBD1 (5 bases). CDR3 length equals 13 residues. The germline V and J ends were trimmed by 2 bases and 6 bases, with 10 bases remaining between them. Germline V lookup: CDR1 MNHEY, CDR2 SVGAGI. The CDR3 DNA reads as TGTGCCAGCAGTTACCCCCGGGGGGATGGCTACACCTTC. Its translation: CASSYPRGDGYTF.

A remark on this clone: The same CDR3 arises from other DNA sequences in this sample as well. The chain carries TRBV7-9 and TRBJ1-3; D possibly corresponds to TRBD1 (5 bases). The CDR3 contains 14 residues. Trimming removed 3 bases at V and 0 bases at J, with 6 bases between. The germline CDR1 and CDR2 sequences are SEHNR and FQNEAQ (reference sequence). The CDR3 is CASSFGGSGNTIYF. The CDR3 DNA reads as TGTGCCAGCAGCTTTGGGGGCTCTGGAAACACCATATATTTT.

This chain joins TRBV5-4 and TRBJ2-7, with 9 nucleotides matching TRBD2. V dropped 2 bases and J dropped 4; count of bases not matched to a gene: 4. Germline V gene data show CDR1 as SGHNT and CDR2 as YYREEE (reference sequence). CDR3 length: 14 amino acids. The CDR3 sequence is CASSFGGGVYEQYF. CDR3 nucleotides: TGTGCCAGCAGCTTTGGCGGGGGGGTATACGAGCAGTACTTC.

This clone is a singleton in its sample. V is TRBV6-2 or TRBV6-3 and J is TRBJ1-2, with no clear D. The CDR3 consists of 13 residues. Germline V gene lookup returns CDR1 MNHEY and CDR2 SVGEGT. V was cut by 6 bases and J by 1 base, with 9 bases left in between. This chain's CDR3 is CASSPSGNYGYTF. The CDR3 nucleotides are TGTGCCAGCAGCCCCTCTGGTAACTATGGCTACACCTTC.

The V call is TRBV9, the J call TRBJ1-2; maybe TRBD1 (5 bases). The germline V gene has CDR1 SGDLS and CDR2 YYNGEE. V lost 4 bases and J lost 6, with 16 bases in between. This CDR3 region has 14 residues. The CDR3 region is CASSPDLRADGYTF. The CDR3 DNA reads as TGTGCCAGCAGCCCAGACCTCAGGGCGGATGGCTACACCTTC.

The chain joins TRBV19 to TRBJ2-2; D ambiguous. Germline V gene data show CDR1 as LNHDA and CDR2 as SQIVND (reference sequence). The CDR3 is 13 amino acids. V was pared by 6 bases and J by 1 base, with 6 bases between. This CDR3 is CASSGLNTGELFF. The CDR3 DNA reads as TGTGCCAGTAGCGGGTTGAACACCGGGGAGCTGTTTTTT.

This clone was detected only a few times. The rearrangement links TRBV7-2 to TRBJ1-2; possible D gene TRBD1, 6 bases. The germline V gene has CDR1 SGHTA and CDR2 FQGNSA. The CDR3 is 13 residues long. V dropped 6 bases and J dropped 5 bases, with 13 bases sitting between them. CDR3 nucleotides: TGTGCCAGCAGATCGAATCAGGGGTATGGCTACACCTTC. The encoded protein is CASRSNQGYGYTF.

This clone was recorded only once. This chain links TRBV3-1 (or the pseudogene TRBV3-2) with TRBJ1-4; 9 nucleotides match TRBD1. CDR1 and CDR2 from the germline V gene are LGHDT and YNNKEL (reference sequence). Unmatched junction bases numbered 8, after V lost 4 bases and J lost 8 bases. The CDR3 runs to 15 residues. CDR3 nucleotides: TGTGCCAGCAGCCCTCTACAGGGGGCGCGAGAAAAACTGTTTTTT. Protein sequence: CASSPLQGAREKLFF.

This clone appeared a few times. DNA of the CDR3: TGTGCCAGCAGCCAAGATGGGCGGACTAAAGGCTCCTACGAGCAGTACTTC. Translating it yields CASSQDGRTKGSYEQYF. The V gene is TRBV14, the J gene TRBJ2-7; D perhaps matches TRBD2 (6 bases). The V gene's germline CDR1 is SGHDN and CDR2 FVKESK. This CDR3 is built from 17 residues. V gave up 0 bases and J gave up 0 bases, with 15 bases separating them.

V gene TRBV20-1 combines with J gene TRBJ2-1, with 7 bases identical to TRBD2. CDR1 and CDR2 from the germline V gene are DFQATT and SNEGSKA (reference sequence). The ends lost 3 bases at V and 0 bases at J; junction bases unmatched: 8. The CDR3 runs 16 residues. The CDR3 nucleotides are TGCAGTGCTAGTCAGCTAGCGGACCCCTCCTACAATGAGCAGTTCTTC. Encoded protein: CSASQLADPSYNEQFF.

This clone was seen once. The chain joins TRBV10-3 to TRBJ1-1; 7 bases fit TRBD1. Germline loops: CDR1 ENHRY, CDR2 SYGVKD. V was pared by 6 bases and J by 8 bases, with 12 bases of the junction left unmatched. CDR3 length equals 14 residues. The CDR3 DNA sequence: TGTGCCATCAGGAGGGGAACAGGGGCGGTCGAAGCTTTCTTT. Translating gives CAIRRGTGAVEAFF.

V gene TRBV7-8 combines with J gene TRBJ1-2, with D possibly matching TRBD1 (6 bases). The ends were cut back, 1 base at V and 8 bases at J, with 14 bases in the middle. This CDR3 contains 14 residues. Germline V gene sequence: CDR1 SGHVS, CDR2 FQNEAQ. This CDR3 reads CASSLGGGARGYTF. In DNA, the CDR3 is TGTGCCAGCAGCTTAGGAGGGGGGGCGCGCGGCTACACCTTC.

J is TRBJ1-2 and V is TRBV3-1 (or the pseudogene TRBV3-2), with D unclear. CDR1 and CDR2 (germline): LGHDT, YNNKEL (reference sequence). V lost 1 base, J lost 6 bases, and 15 bases lay in between. The CDR3 consists of 15 residues. CDR3 DNA: TGTGCCAGCAGCCAAGGGGCAGGCACGGGGAATGGCTACACCTTC. This encodes CASSQGAGTGNGYTF.

V and J are TRBV6-5 and TRBJ1-1, with D perhaps matching TRBD1 (5 bases). Trimming pared 0 bases from V and 11 bases from J, leaving 19 bases between. The length of the CDR3 is 15 residues. Looked up from germline, CDR1 is MNHEY and CDR2 is SVGAGI. The CDR3 spells CASSYSRGGAPWAFF. CDR3 bases: TGTGCCAGCAGTTACTCTAGGGGAGGGGCCCCCTGGGCTTTCTTT.

This chain uses TRBV3-1 (or the pseudogene TRBV3-2) with TRBJ1-6, with D perhaps matching TRBD1 (6 bases). The germline V gene encodes CDR1 LGHDT and CDR2 YNNKEL (reference sequence). The CDR3 loop spans 15 amino acids. V was shortened by 3 bases and J by 7 bases, with 13 bases between the two germline ends. In DNA, the CDR3 is TGTGCCAGCAGCCACCAGGGGACTAGAAATTCACCCCTCCACTTT. Encoded protein: CASSHQGTRNSPLHF.

The rearrangement links TRBV5-1 to TRBJ2-3; 8 bases fit TRBD2. With V trimmed by 5 bases and J by 4 bases, 12 bases remained unmatched. CDR1 SGHRS and CDR2 YFSETQ come from the germline V gene. This CDR3 contains 16 residues. The CDR3: CASSREGSGAADTQYF. The CDR3 coding sequence is TGCGCCAGCAGTCGGGAGGGGAGCGGGGCAGCAGATACGCAGTATTTT.